The 27 T cell receptor beta chains given below trace back to one sample, sequenced in a study of spatial heterogeneity in lung cancer. Time point meaning: sample taken at primary tumor resection. Without sorting, whole RNA was sequenced from tumor, nontumor lung or frozen PBMC. TCRdb re-derived calls from the 5' RACE reads in MiXCR, one entry per CDR3 protein. The data contain fewer than 2,000 distinct CDR3 sequences, over 20% of them seen just once; the ten biggest clones take up roughly 50%. The starting material was PBMCs, obtained at surgery. The receptors here all came from a male donor with early-stage non-small cell lung cancer.

This clonotype is termed medium-sized (0.01 to 0.1%). DNA for the CDR3: TGTGCCAGCTCACCACTAGCCTCCTACGAGCAGTACTTC. Amino acids: CASSPLASYEQYF. This chain uses TRBV18 with TRBJ2-7; D not certain. Germline assignment: CDR1 KGHSH and CDR2 LQKENI. The CDR3 extends over 13 amino acids. The V gene lost 1 base and the J gene lost 0 bases, with 4 bases spanning the gap.

The chain carries TRBV5-6 and TRBJ2-7, with TRBD2 as a possible D gene (6 bases). The CDR3 is made up of 12 amino acids. V was clipped by 4 bases and J by 4 bases, with 9 bases between them. Germline CDR1 and CDR2: SGHDT and YYEEEE. This CDR3 reads CASSQDYYEQYF. The CDR3 DNA follows: TGTGCCAGCAGCCAGGACTATTACGAGCAGTACTTC.

V and J are TRBV9 and TRBJ2-1; tentatively, D is TRBD2 (5 bases). V lost 4 bases and J 8 bases, leaving 13 bases between the germline ends. The CDR3 extends over 13 amino acids. Germline V gene data show CDR1 as SGDLS and CDR2 as YYNGEE. The CDR3 nucleotides are TGTGCCAGCAGCCTCAGAGGGCTCGATGAGCAGTTCTTC. This sequence encodes CASSLRGLDEQFF.

This chain connects TRBV2 to TRBJ2-7, with unresolved D. The CDR3 is 14 amino acids. Trimming shortened V by 1 base and J by 3 bases, and 10 bases separated the two germline ends. CDR1 is SNHLY and CDR2 is FYNNEI in the germline V gene. As DNA, the CDR3 is TGTGCCAGCAGTGAAGGTTTGTGGAGCTACGAGCAGTACTTC. Translation: CASSEGLWSYEQYF.

By share, this clonotype ranks as medium-sized (0.01 to 0.1%). This rearrangement joins TRBV9 to TRBJ2-2; possibly TRBD1 or TRBD2 for D (5 bases each). CDR1 and CDR2 from the germline V gene are SGDLS and YYNGEE. Trimming took 2 bases from V and 1 from J, leaving 15 bases between them. There are 17 residues in the CDR3. CDR3 loop: CASSVRRDEKNTGELFF. The CDR3 region has the DNA TGTGCCAGCAGCGTGAGAAGGGACGAAAAGAACACCGGGGAGCTGTTTTTT.

This clonotype was detected a few times. This could be a read error, since a much larger clone is one nucleotide away. The V and J genes are TRBV11-3 and TRBJ2-3; 7 bases agree with TRBD1. The CDR3 covers 16 residues. Germline V lookup: CDR1 SGHNT, CDR2 YENEEA. The CDR3 nucleotides are TGTGTCAGCAGCTTTCGACCGGAGACAGGGCACGATACGCAGTATTTT. Translating it yields CVSSFRPETGHDTQYF.

V gene TRBV3-1 combines with J gene TRBJ2-2; maybe TRBD2 (6 bases). The CDR3 is made up of 15 amino acids. With 4 bases removed from V and 2 bases from J, the gap between germline ends came to 11 bases. Germline CDR1 and CDR2: LGHDT and YNNKEL (reference sequence). The CDR3 reads CASSPGLVNTGELFF. In DNA form, the CDR3 reads TGTGCCAGCAGCCCGGGACTTGTTAACACCGGGGAGCTGTTTTTT. The full variable domain, rest sourced from reference TRBV3-1 and TRBJ2-2, is DTAVSQTPKYLVTQMGNDKSIKCEQNLGHDTMYWYKQDSKKFLKIMFSYNNKELIINETVPNRFSPKSPDKAHLNLHINSLELGDSAVYFCASSPGLVNTGELFFGEGSRLTVL.

This clonotype was counted ten times or more. The chain links TRBV18 to TRBJ2-1; 10 bases match TRBD2. Trimming cost V 6 bases and J 0 bases; bases outside gene matches: 5. The CDR3 covers 16 residues. Germline lookup yields CDR1 KGHSH and CDR2 LQKENI. In DNA, the CDR3 is TGTGCCAGCTCTCGGACTAGCGGAAACTCCTACAATGAGCAGTTCTTC. This sequence encodes CASSRTSGNSYNEQFF.

This clonotype came up many times. The rearrangement links TRBV14 to TRBJ2-7, with no clear D. CDR1 and CDR2 from the germline V gene are SGHDN and FVKESK. Trimming removed 1 base at V and 2 bases at J, with 15 bases between. The CDR3 length is 16 residues. The CDR3: CASSQGQWTWAYEQYV. The CDR3, as DNA: TGTGCCAGCAGCCAAGGTCAGTGGACCTGGGCCTACGAGCAGTACGTC.

The V gene is TRBV3-1, the J gene TRBJ2-3, with TRBD2 identical over 11 bases. V shed 0 bases and J 2 bases; nucleotides not matched to a gene: 7. This CDR3 is built from 18 residues. The V gene's germline CDR1 is LGHDT and CDR2 YNNKEL (reference sequence). The CDR3, as DNA: TGTGCCAGCAGCCAAGATCTATCGACTAGCGGGGTCACAGATACGCAGTATTTT. Its translation is CASSQDLSTSGVTDTQYF.

This clonotype came up many times. The CDR3 loop is CASNPPFQETQYF. The CDR3 region has the DNA TGTGCCAGCAACCCCCCCTTCCAAGAGACCCAGTACTTC. This chain uses TRBV2 with TRBJ2-5; D gene ambiguous. The CDR3 totals 13 residues. CDR1 is SNHLY and CDR2 is FYNNEI in the germline V gene. Trimming cost V 7 bases and J 1 base, with 10 bases left between them.

Judged by abundance, this clonotype is medium-sized (0.01 to 0.1%). The chain has TRBV6-5 and TRBJ1-1; D is uncertain. The CDR3 runs to 13 residues. The germline CDR1 and CDR2 sequences are MNHEY and SVGAGI. Trimming shortened V by 5 bases and J by 6 bases, and 13 bases separated the two germline ends. CDR3 protein: CASSVFSGAEAFF. Written as DNA, the CDR3 is TGTGCCAGCAGTGTCTTTTCTGGAGCTGAAGCTTTCTTT.

This rearrangement joins TRBV12-3 or TRBV12-4 to TRBJ2-2, with 9 bases aligning to TRBD1. The CDR3 contains 17 residues. Unmatched junction bases numbered 6, after V lost 0 bases and J lost 4 bases. The CDR3 is CASSLAGLTGGTGELFF. CDR3 nucleotides: TGTGCCAGCAGTTTAGCGGGACTGACAGGGGGCACCGGGGAGCTGTTTTTT.

This clonotype was picked up a small number of times. CDR3 loop: CASSTNYEQYF. CDR3 sequence (DNA): TGTGCCAGCAGTACTAACTACGAGCAGTACTTC. The chain links TRBV6-5 to TRBJ2-7; D call uncertain. Trimming shortened V by 5 bases and J by 3 bases, and 5 bases separated the two germline ends. There are 11 residues in the CDR3. Germline CDR1 MNHEY, CDR2 SVGAGI.

The gene calls are TRBV19 and TRBJ2-7; D remains unclear. V lost 6 bases and J lost 3, with 12 bases in between. The length of the CDR3 is 13 residues. CDR1 is LNHDA and CDR2 is SQIVND in the germline V gene (reference sequence). The CDR3 is CASSGNVGYEQYF. The CDR3 nucleotides are TGTGCCAGTAGCGGAAACGTTGGCTACGAGCAGTACTTC.

This clonotype is judged medium-sized. The V gene is TRBV2, the J gene TRBJ2-7, with D possibly being TRBD2 (6 bases). V shed 6 bases and J shed 0 bases, with 15 bases lying between them. Germline lookup yields CDR1 SNHLY and CDR2 FYNNEI. This CDR3 is built from 15 residues. The CDR3 loop reads CASSERRASSYEQYV. In DNA form, the CDR3 reads TGTGCCAGCAGCGAGCGGAGGGCTAGCTCCTACGAGCAGTACGTC.

This chain connects TRBV21-1 to TRBJ2-3. TRBV21-1 is a listed pseudogene. The CDR3 sequence is 16 residues long. The CDR3 bases are TGTGCCAGCAGCCCCTTACAGCATAAAAGCACAGATACGCAGTATTTT. Residues: CASSPLQHKSTDTQYF.

Within the sample, this clonotype is large. This rearrangement joins TRBV7-9 to TRBJ2-2, with 7 bases lining up with TRBD2. The length of the CDR3 is 16 residues. Germline values: CDR1 SEHNR, CDR2 FQNEAQ (reference sequence). Trimming cost V 5 bases and J 4 bases; bases outside gene matches: 10. This CDR3 reads CASSPRLAGVTGELFF. DNA for the CDR3: TGTGCCAGCAGCCCCCGGTTGGCGGGGGTCACCGGGGAGCTGTTTTTT. The complete variable domain, with remaining parts taken from reference TRBV7-9 and TRBJ2-2, reads DTGVSQNPRHKITKRGQNVTFRCDPISEHNRLYWYRQTLGQGPEFLTYFQNEAQLEKSRLLSDRFSAERPKGSFSTLEIQRTEQGDSAMYLCASSPRLAGVTGELFFGEGSRLTVL.

This clonotype qualifies as large. The chain combines TRBV7-9 with TRBJ2-3; D is possibly TRBD1 (5 bases). This CDR3 has 14 amino acids. Trimming took 2 bases from V and 4 from J, leaving 10 bases between them. Looked up from germline, CDR1 is SEHNR and CDR2 is FQNEAQ (reference sequence). The CDR3 reads CASSLLQGADTQYF. CDR3 nucleotides: TGTGCCAGCAGCTTACTGCAGGGTGCAGATACGCAGTATTTT.

V and J are TRBV30 and TRBJ1-2; 7 bases fit TRBD1. V was pared by 4 bases and J by 2 bases, with 10 bases of the junction left unmatched. The V gene's germline CDR1 is GTSNPN and CDR2 SVGIG (reference sequence). This CDR3 contains 15 residues. In nucleotides, the CDR3 is TGTGCCTGGATCCCTCCCGGGACAGTAAACTATGGCTACACCTTC. It specifies CAWIPPGTVNYGYTF. Complete variable domain (other parts from reference TRBV30 and TRBJ1-2): SQTIHQWPATLVQPVGSPLSLECTVEGTSNPNLYWYRQAAGRGLQLLFYSVGIGQISSEVPQNLSASRPQDRQFILSSKKLLLSDSGFYLCAWIPPGTVNYGYTFGSGTRLTVV.

This clonotype was counted between two and nine times. The chain employs TRBV12-5 and TRBJ2-1; D remains unclear. Germline V gives CDR1 LGHNT, CDR2 FRNRAP. The CDR3 loop spans 12 amino acids. V dropped 5 bases and J dropped 6 bases, with 8 bases sitting between them. This chain's CDR3 is CASGPDFNEQFF. In DNA, the CDR3 is TGTGCTAGTGGTCCCGACTTCAATGAGCAGTTCTTC.

This clonotype is termed medium-sized. J is TRBJ2-1 and V is TRBV7-8; 9 bases fit TRBD2. Germline V gene data show CDR1 as SGHVS and CDR2 as FQNEAQ. The CDR3 extends over 15 amino acids. Trimming removed 2 bases from V and 7 bases from J; junction bases left unmatched: 6. CDR3 loop: CASSLRREGMNEQFF. The CDR3 DNA follows: TGTGCCAGCAGCTTACGGCGGGAGGGAATGAATGAGCAGTTCTTC. Looking up the rest from reference TRBV7-8 and TRBJ2-1 gives the full variable domain: GAGVSQSPRYKVAKRGQDVALRCDPISGHVSLFWYQQALGQGPEFLTYFQNEAQLDKSGLPSDRFFAERPEGSVSTLKIQRTQQEDSAVYLCASSLRREGMNEQFFGPGTRLTVL.

Judged by abundance, this clonotype is medium-sized (0.01 to 0.1%). This chain uses TRBV7-7 with TRBJ2-5, with 8 positions matching TRBD2. After removal of 6 bases from V and 2 bases from J, the junction contained 8 bases not matched to a gene. The CDR3 runs 15 residues. Germline CDR1 reads SSHAT; CDR2 reads FNYEAQ (reference sequence). In DNA, the CDR3 is TGTGCCAGCAGTCATCGCGGGGGGTTACAAGAGACCCAGTACTTC. This translates into CASSHRGGLQETQYF. Full variable domain (outside the CDR3, taken from reference TRBV7-7 and TRBJ2-5): GAGVSQSPRYKVTKRGQDVTLRCDPISSHATLYWYQQALGQGPEFLTYFNYEAQPDKSGLPSDRFSAERPEGSISTLTIQRTEQRDSAMYRCASSHRGGLQETQYFGPGTRLLVL.

Ten or more counts support this clonotype. V usage is TRBV6-2 or TRBV6-3 and J usage is TRBJ2-7; 13 positions match TRBD2. This CDR3 is built from 19 residues. From germline, CDR1 is MNHEY and CDR2 SVGEGT. J was trimmed by 5 bases and V by 0 bases; bases with no gene match: 13. The CDR3 sequence: CASSYSPGRRTSGRHEQYV. CDR3 bases: TGTGCCAGCAGTTACTCACCGGGACGTCGGACTAGCGGGAGACACGAGCAGTACGTC.

The chain joins TRBV29-1 to TRBJ2-3; weak D call: TRBD2 (6 bases). This CDR3 is built from 15 residues. The V end was cut by 5 bases, the J end by 6 bases, with 21 bases between. Germline V CDR1 and CDR2: SQVTM, ANQGSEA. CDR3 sequence reads: CSVSENGAGSDTQYF. The CDR3 DNA sequence: TGCAGCGTTTCCGAGAACGGGGCCGGGAGCGATACGCAGTATTTT.

The chain joins TRBV9 to TRBJ2-7; a weak D match, TRBD1 (5 bases). V was pared by 0 bases and J by 0 bases, with 7 bases between. The CDR3 is 14 amino acids. Germline V gene data show CDR1 as SGDLS and CDR2 as YYNGEE. The CDR3 is CASSVDGASYEQYF. For the CDR3, the DNA is TGTGCCAGCAGCGTAGATGGGGCCTCCTACGAGCAGTACTTC.

This sequence joins TRBV7-2 and TRBJ2-7, with D maybe TRBD2 (5 bases). CDR3 length: 13 residues. Germline values: CDR1 SGHTA, CDR2 FQGNSA. The V gene lost 1 base and the J gene lost 5 bases, with 9 bases spanning the gap. DNA for the CDR3: TGTGCCAGCAGCTTAGACTCTAGCAACGAGCAGTACTTC. Amino acid sequence: CASSLDSSNEQYF.